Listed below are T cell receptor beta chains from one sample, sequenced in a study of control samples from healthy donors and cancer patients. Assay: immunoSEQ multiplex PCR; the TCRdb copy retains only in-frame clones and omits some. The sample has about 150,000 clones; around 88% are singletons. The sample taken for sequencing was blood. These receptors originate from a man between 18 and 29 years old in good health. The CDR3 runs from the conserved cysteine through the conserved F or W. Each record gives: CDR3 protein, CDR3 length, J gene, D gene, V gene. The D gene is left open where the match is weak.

CDR3: CATSRGQGAQYGYTF
length: 15
J: TRBJ1-2
D: TRBD1
V: TRBV15

CDR3: CASSLGWGSEQYF
length: 13
J: TRBJ2-7
D: NA
V: TRBV4-3

CDR3: CASSGLGLAGWDEQFF
length: 16
J: TRBJ2-1
D: TRBD2
V: TRBV28

CDR3: CAWLRISYGYTF
length: 12
J: TRBJ1-2
D: NA
V: TRBV30

CDR3: CASSYQGGFNYGYTF
length: 15
J: TRBJ1-2
D: NA
V: TRBV6-5

CDR3: CASSTPDGFYGYTF
length: 14
J: TRBJ1-2
D: NA
V: TRBV19

CDR3: CASSMAHPARNTIYF
length: 15
J: TRBJ1-3
D: NA
V: TRBV19

CDR3: CASSGGRDETQYF
length: 13
J: TRBJ2-5
D: NA
V: TRBV19

CDR3: CASSLEGDKSYEQYF
length: 15
J: TRBJ2-7
D: NA
V: TRBV5-4

CDR3: CASSPGWGGNTIYF
length: 14
J: TRBJ1-3
D: NA
V: TRBV6-5

CDR3: CASSLLAGGSYNEQFF
length: 16
J: TRBJ2-1
D: TRBD2
V: TRBV7-2

CDR3: CASGLGISNQPQHF
length: 14
J: TRBJ1-5
D: NA
V: TRBV6-5

CDR3: CASSEGTGGNTIYF
length: 14
J: TRBJ1-3
D: TRBD1
V: TRBV6-1

CDR3: CASSSRDGGAAEAFF
length: 15
J: TRBJ1-1
D: NA
V: TRBV19

CDR3: CASSQVTPIQYF
length: 12
J: TRBJ2-5
D: NA
V: TRBV3-1/TRBV3-2

CDR3: CAWTRLDRPYGYTF
length: 14
J: TRBJ1-2
D: TRBD1
V: TRBV30

CDR3: CASSSRQGATDTQYF
length: 15
J: TRBJ2-3
D: TRBD1
V: TRBV6-5

CDR3: CAISEKRAGAPPDEQFF
length: 17
J: TRBJ2-1
D: NA
V: TRBV10-3

CDR3: CASSVGSPSDTQYF
length: 14
J: TRBJ2-3
D: NA
V: TRBV9